A selection of T cell receptor beta chains follows, all from one sample in a study of radiotherapy plus CTLA-4 blockade in lung cancer. The table came from immunoSEQ multiplex PCR; TCRdb's copy has only in-frame clones and leaves some out. The data hold tens of thousands of clones, with 70% to 90% observed a single time. This material consisted of peripheral blood, taken from a patient treated with radiotherapy plus ipilimumab. The receptors originated from a human donor with non-small cell lung cancer that progressed on radiotherapy plus ipilimumab. The CDR3 runs from the conserved cysteine through the conserved F or W. A D gene is named only where the DNA matches it firmly. Clone size is shown for a subset of rows, as once, few, many or a class of expanded clone.

v_gene	d_gene	j_gene	abundance	CDR3aa	CDR3nt
TRBV7-9	.	TRBJ2-2	once	CASSSPTRGTPNTGELFF	TGTGCCAGCAGCTCTCCCACCCGCGGCACTCCGAACACCGGGGAGCTGTTTTTT
TRBV4-3	.	TRBJ1-5	.	CASSQDPPTGISQPQHF	TGCGCCAGCAGCCAAGATCCCCCCACAGGGATAAGTCAGCCCCAGCATTTT
TRBV5-4	.	TRBJ1-4	.	CASSQGRAVREKLFF	TGTGCCAGCAGCCAGGGAAGGGCAGTAAGGGAAAAACTGTTTTTT
TRBV7-8	.	TRBJ1-5	.	CASSSMGGNQPQHF	TGTGCCAGCAGTTCAATGGGGGGCAATCAGCCCCAGCATTTT
TRBV6-6	.	TRBJ2-7	.	CASSYSTGLVSYEQYF	TGTGCCAGCAGTTACTCGACTGGACTTGTATCCTACGAGCAGTACTTC
TRBV7-8	TRBD1	TRBJ2-1	.	CASSLGTGRTGFEQFF	TGTGCCAGCAGCTTAGGGACAGGCCGGACGGGGTTTGAGCAGTTCTTC
TRBV5-8	.	TRBJ1-1	.	CASSRQFNTEAFF	TGTGCCAGCAGTCGACAGTTTAACACTGAAGCTTTCTTT
TRBV29-1	.	TRBJ1-1	.	CSAGAGVNTEAFF	TGCAGCGCCGGGGCGGGGGTGAACACTGAAGCTTTCTTT
TRBV18	.	TRBJ1-1	.	CASSPPGPVTEAFF	TGTGCCAGCTCACCCCCGGGACCTGTCACTGAAGCTTTCTTT
TRBV2	.	TRBJ1-1	.	CASSPRTENTEAFF	TGTGCCAGCAGTCCCCGGACAGAAAACACTGAAGCTTTCTTT
TRBV7-3	TRBD2	TRBJ2-5	.	CASSPSGGETQYF	TGTGCCAGCAGCCCTAGCGGTGGGGAGACCCAGTACTTC
TRBV19	.	TRBJ2-6	.	CASSISMTASGANVLTF	TGTGCCAGTAGTATTTCTATGACAGCCTCTGGGGCCAACGTCCTGACTTTC
TRBV11-3	.	TRBJ1-1	.	CASSLGLIGGAFF	TGTGCCAGCAGCTTAGGACTTATCGGAGGAGCTTTCTTT
TRBV4-1	.	TRBJ2-7	.	CASSQEIYFGEQYF	TGCGCCAGCAGCCAAGAAATCTACTTTGGCGAGCAGTACTTC
TRBV28	TRBD1	TRBJ1-2	.	CASSPQTGGGYGYTF	TGTGCCAGCAGTCCGCAAACAGGGGGCGGCTATGGCTACACCTTC
TRBV11-3	.	TRBJ1-2	.	CASSLSVNEGGYTF	TGTGCCAGCAGCCTATCGGTCAACGAGGGGGGCTACACCTTC
TRBV7-9	TRBD1	TRBJ1-2	.	CASSPVRTPGQGADGYTF	TGTGCCAGCAGCCCCGTACGAACCCCGGGACAGGGAGCGGATGGCTACACCTTC
TRBV4-3	.	TRBJ1-2	.	CASSHDRLANYGYTF	TGCGCCAGCAGCCACGACAGGCTAGCTAACTATGGCTACACCTTC
TRBV5-1	.	TRBJ1-4	.	CASSPDVFGAGEKLFF	TGCGCCAGCAGCCCGGACGTATTTGGGGCAGGTGAAAAACTGTTTTTT
TRBV19	TRBD1	TRBJ1-5	.	CASSMPDRASNQPQHF	TGTGCCAGTAGTATGCCCGACAGGGCGAGCAATCAGCCCCAGCATTTT
TRBV5-1	TRBD1	TRBJ2-5	.	CASRQGETQYF	TGCGCCAGCCGACAGGGAGAGACCCAGTACTTC
TRBV9	TRBD2	TRBJ2-5	few	CASSAPGLAGTETQYF	TGTGCCAGCAGCGCCCCGGGACTAGCGGGGACCGAGACCCAGTACTTC